The present T cell receptor beta chain was sequenced within a study of blood T cells in healthy people across ages. A second roughly 6 to 11 cycle PCR used barcoded and J-beta primers. In TCRdb, the 5' RACE reads were re-called with MiXCR into one record per CDR3 protein. The sample carries over a million distinct CDR3 sequences, approximately 43% recorded once. Note on this clonotype: A read error may produce the germline difference seen at one junction end.

Material for sequencing was blood. The source of this sequence is a woman aged 18-35 years in good health.

CDR3 DNA: TGCAATGCTAGAGATCAGCGGGGGGGAGAGACCCAGTACTTC. Its translation: CNARDQRGGETQYF. V and J are TRBV20-1 and TRBJ2-7; 10 nucleotides agree with TRBD2. The J call may be in error: the DNA end matches TRBJ2-5 better. The CDR3 has 14 amino acids. Germline V gene data show CDR1 as DFQATT and CDR2 as SNEGSKA (reference sequence).